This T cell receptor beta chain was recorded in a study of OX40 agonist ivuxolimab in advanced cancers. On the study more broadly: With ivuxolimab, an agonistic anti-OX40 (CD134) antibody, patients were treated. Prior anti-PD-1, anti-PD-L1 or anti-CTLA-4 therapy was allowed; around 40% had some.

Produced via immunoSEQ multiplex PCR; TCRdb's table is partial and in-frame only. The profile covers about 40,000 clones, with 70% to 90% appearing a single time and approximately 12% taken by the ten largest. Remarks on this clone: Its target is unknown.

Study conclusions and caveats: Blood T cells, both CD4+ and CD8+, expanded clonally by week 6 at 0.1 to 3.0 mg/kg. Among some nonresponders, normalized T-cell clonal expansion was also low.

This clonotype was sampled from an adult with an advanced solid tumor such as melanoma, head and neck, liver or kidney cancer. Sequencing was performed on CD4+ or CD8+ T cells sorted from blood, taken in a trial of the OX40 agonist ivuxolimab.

The CDR3 DNA is TGCGCCAGCAGCCCCTCAGCGGGAGGGCTTGAGCAGTTCTTC. It is translated as CASSPSAGGLEQFF. The V and J genes are TRBV4-1 and TRBJ2-1, with 10 nucleotides matching TRBD2. V lost 4 bases and J lost 9; bases outside the gene matches: 6. Germline CDR1 MGHRA, CDR2 YSYEKL. This CDR3 comprises 14 residues.